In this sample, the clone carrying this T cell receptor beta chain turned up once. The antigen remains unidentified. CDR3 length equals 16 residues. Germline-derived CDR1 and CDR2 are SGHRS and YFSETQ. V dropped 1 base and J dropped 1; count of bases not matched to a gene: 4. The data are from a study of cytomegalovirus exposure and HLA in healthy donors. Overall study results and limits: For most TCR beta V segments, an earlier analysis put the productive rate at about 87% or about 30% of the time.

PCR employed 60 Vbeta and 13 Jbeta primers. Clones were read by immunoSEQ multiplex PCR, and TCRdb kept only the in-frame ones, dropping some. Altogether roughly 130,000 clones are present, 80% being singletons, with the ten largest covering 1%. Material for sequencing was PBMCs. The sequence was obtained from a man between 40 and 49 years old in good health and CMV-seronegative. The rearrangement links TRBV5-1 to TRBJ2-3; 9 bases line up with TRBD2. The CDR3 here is CASSLWAGGGTDTQYF. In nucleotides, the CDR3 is TGCGCCAGCAGCTTGTGGGCGGGAGGGGGCACAGATACGCAGTATTTT.